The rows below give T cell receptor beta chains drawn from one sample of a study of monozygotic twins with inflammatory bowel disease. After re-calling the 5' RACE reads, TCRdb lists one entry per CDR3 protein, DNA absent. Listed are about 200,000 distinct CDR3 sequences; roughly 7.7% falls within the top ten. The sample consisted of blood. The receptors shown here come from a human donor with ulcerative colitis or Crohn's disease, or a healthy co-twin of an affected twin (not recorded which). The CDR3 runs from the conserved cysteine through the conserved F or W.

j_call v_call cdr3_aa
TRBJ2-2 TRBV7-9 CASSPLTGLGNTGELFF
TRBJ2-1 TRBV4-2 CASSRGLGGQYNEQFF
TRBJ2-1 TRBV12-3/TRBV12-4 CASSLLDLSYNEQFF
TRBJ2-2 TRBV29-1 CSVAEGANTGELFF
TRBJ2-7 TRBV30 CAWSVGGEQYF
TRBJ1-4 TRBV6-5 CASSYSQAGNEKLFF
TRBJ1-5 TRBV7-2 CASSLVGTVNQPQHF
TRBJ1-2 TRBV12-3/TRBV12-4 CASSSVRGYGYTF
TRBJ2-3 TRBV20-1 CSARDWGTSGRGDRDTQYF
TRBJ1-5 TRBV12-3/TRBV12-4 CASSLGTIDQPQHF
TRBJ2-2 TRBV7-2 CASSLISGGAGTGELFF
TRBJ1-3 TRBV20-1 CSAREGPGNTIYF
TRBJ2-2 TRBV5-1 CASSPGTGGNTGELFF
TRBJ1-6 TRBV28 CASSQDRVRPLHF
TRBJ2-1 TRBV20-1 CSARGPGLVEQFF
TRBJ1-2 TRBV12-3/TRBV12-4 CASSLDRGGNYGYTF
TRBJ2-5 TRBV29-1 CSVGPGQTPGETQYF
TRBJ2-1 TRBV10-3 CAISEDRGRVVEQFF
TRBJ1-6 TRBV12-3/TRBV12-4 CASSFGGSNSPLHF
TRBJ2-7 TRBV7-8 CASSSSQGAYEQYF
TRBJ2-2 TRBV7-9 CASSSGAFSTGELFF
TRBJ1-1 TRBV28 CASSLWGAGGTEAFF
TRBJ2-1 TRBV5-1 CASSLVSSGYNEQFF
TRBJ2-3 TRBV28 CASSLAGSVTQYF
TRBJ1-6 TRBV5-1 CASSLGDRAASFSSPLHF
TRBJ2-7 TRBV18 CASSQLGQGYEQYF
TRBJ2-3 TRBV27 CASSLVLGDTQYF
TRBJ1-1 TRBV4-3 CASSQDPPAGRSTEAFF
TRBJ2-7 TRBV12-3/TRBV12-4 CASTPDRGSYEQYF
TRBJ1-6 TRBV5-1 CASSSQDVSNSPLHF
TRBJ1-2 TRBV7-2 CASSLRDSRFSNYGYTF
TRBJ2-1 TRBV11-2 CASSPDLGNEQFF
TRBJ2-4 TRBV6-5 CASREDKNIQYF
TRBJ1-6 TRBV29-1 CSVGQTDNSPLHF
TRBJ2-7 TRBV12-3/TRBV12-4 CASSLRGLAGVYEQYF
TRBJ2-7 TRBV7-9 CASRTVSGEQYF
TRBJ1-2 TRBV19 CASSVYYGYTF
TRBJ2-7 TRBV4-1 CASSQDWGGLGRYEQYF
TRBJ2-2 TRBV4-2 CASSHPARGNTGELFF
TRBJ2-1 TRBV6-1 CASRRDWGYSGSYNEQFF
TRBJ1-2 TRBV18 CASSPLGQIGTYGYTF
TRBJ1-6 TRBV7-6 CASSLPQSPLHF
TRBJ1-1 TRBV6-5 CASSYSRVMNTEAFF
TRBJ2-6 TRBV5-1 CASSFAGSIFSGANVLTF
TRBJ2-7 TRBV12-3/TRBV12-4 CASSLASGTSGYEQYF
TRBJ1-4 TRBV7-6 CASSLVGPTNEKLFF
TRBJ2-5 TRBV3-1 CASGNRERSQYF
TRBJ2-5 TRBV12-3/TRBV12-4 CASSLRRQGIETQYF
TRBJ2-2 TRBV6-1 CASRGILASNTGELFF